Following are 14 T cell receptor beta chains from one sample sequenced in a study of T cell responses to AZD1222 COVID-19 vaccine listed by TCRdb under 2021. Libraries were constructed by the immunoSEQ multiplex PCR assay. TCRdb's version of the immuneACCESS table is confined to in-frame rearrangements and falls short of the full clone set. An unresolved V gene accounts for under half of the shortfall where checked; the remainder is of unknown origin. This sample comprises approximately 170,000 clones, approximately 90% of them detected only once. 0.95% to 1.1% of the sample is held by the ten biggest clonotypes. The sample's time point label is to be understood as: about 28 days (+/-7) after the second vaccine dose. The sample was peripheral blood, taken 28 days after the second AZD1222 dose. Source of these receptors: an adult who received the AZD1222 COVID-19 vaccine.

The chain has TRBV9 and TRBJ1-1, with TRBD1 as a possible D gene (6 bases). Germline loops: CDR1 SGDLS, CDR2 YYNGEE. The CDR3 spans 15 residues. V was cut by 4 bases and J by 1 base, with 14 bases left in between. The CDR3 protein is CASSLGDTANTEAFF. DNA of the CDR3: TGTGCCAGCAGCTTAGGGGACACAGCGAACACTGAAGCTTTCTTT.

This clone was detected only once. The chain uses TRBV4-1 and TRBJ1-2; D gene unclear. Germline V CDR1 and CDR2: MGHRA, YSYEKL. This CDR3 is 12 amino acids long. Trimming took 3 bases from V and 5 from J, leaving 7 bases between them. The CDR3 here is CASSHLGYGYTF. In DNA, the CDR3 is TGCGCCAGCAGCCATTTGGGTTATGGCTACACCTTC.

The V and J genes are TRBV18 and TRBJ1-6; D gene unclear. This CDR3 has 14 residues. Trimming cost V 3 bases and J 7 bases, with 10 bases left between them. The germline CDR1 and CDR2 sequences are KGHSH and LQKENI. In DNA, the CDR3 is TGTGCCAGCTCACCGAGGAACAACAATTCACCCCTCCACTTT. Its translation: CASSPRNNNSPLHF.

J is TRBJ1-6 and V is TRBV19; D call uncertain. This CDR3 has 12 amino acids. The V end was cut by 9 bases, the J end by 5 bases, with 8 bases between. Germline V gene lookup returns CDR1 LNHDA and CDR2 SQIVND (reference sequence). The CDR3 nucleotides read TGTGCCAGCCGTGTCGATAATTCACCCCTCCACTTT. This codes for CASRVDNSPLHF.

The chain employs TRBV7-8 and TRBJ2-5; 8 positions match TRBD2. This CDR3 region has 17 residues. Germline V gives CDR1 SGHVS, CDR2 FQNEAQ. J gave up 2 bases and V 4 bases, and 12 bases lay outside the gene matches. In nucleotides, the CDR3 is TGTGCCAGCAGCTCCCCCTCCGGGGGGGGGTCACAAGAGACCCAGTACTTC. Its protein is CASSSPSGGGSQETQYF. Together with reference TRBV7-8 and TRBJ2-5, the CDR3 gives the full variable domain: GAGVSQSPRYKVAKRGQDVALRCDPISGHVSLFWYQQALGQGPEFLTYFQNEAQLDKSGLPSDRFFAERPEGSVSTLKIQRTQQEDSAVYLCASSSPSGGGSQETQYFGPGTRLLVL.

The CDR3 here is CASSLAVSGGGGYTF. CDR3 nucleotide sequence: TGTGCCAGCAGCTTAGCGGTTTCTGGGGGCGGTGGCTACACCTTC. The chain is built from TRBV11-2 and TRBJ1-2; TRBD1 is a possible D gene (6 bases). Germline V gives CDR1 SGHAT, CDR2 FQNNGV. Trimming took 1 base from V and 7 from J, leaving 16 bases between them. The CDR3 sequence is 15 residues long. The full variable domain, completed using reference TRBV11-2 and TRBJ1-2, is EAGVAQSPRYKIIEKRQSVAFWCNPISGHATLYWYQQILGQGPKLLIQFQNNGVVDDSQLPKDRFSAERLKGVDSTLKIQPAKLEDSAVYLCASSLAVSGGGGYTFGSGTRLTVV.

V usage is TRBV3-1 (or the pseudogene TRBV3-2) and J usage is TRBJ1-4; no definite D call. V lost 8 bases and J 8 bases, leaving 15 bases between the germline ends. CDR1 and CDR2 from the germline V gene are LGHDT and YNNKEL (reference sequence). The length of the CDR3 is 13 residues. Here the CDR3 reads CASHSGEREKLFF. CDR3 in DNA: TGTGCCAGCCACAGTGGGGAGAGGGAAAAACTGTTTTTT.

This sequence joins TRBV4-2 and TRBJ2-7; tentatively, D is TRBD1 (6 bases). The CDR3 is made up of 13 amino acids. Trimming shortened V by 4 bases and J by 5 bases, and 12 bases separated the two germline ends. Germline CDR1 reads LGHNA; CDR2 reads YNFKEQ. CDR3: CASSPYREDEQYF. The CDR3 DNA sequence: TGTGCCAGCAGCCCCTACAGGGAAGACGAGCAGTACTTC.

The sample holds one count of this clone. This chain links TRBV6-5 with TRBJ1-2; tentatively, D is TRBD1 (6 bases). V was clipped by 6 bases and J by 1 base, with 12 bases between them. CDR1 and CDR2 from the germline V gene are MNHEY and SVGAGI. CDR3 size: 14 residues. Here the CDR3 reads CASSATDSNYGYTF. The DNA of the CDR3 is TGTGCCAGCAGCGCAACGGACAGTAACTATGGCTACACCTTC.

The chain employs TRBV3-1 (or the pseudogene TRBV3-2) and TRBJ1-1, with D maybe TRBD1 (5 bases). The CDR3 is made up of 15 amino acids. Trimming removed 1 base at V and 6 bases at J, with 15 bases between. Germline V gene data show CDR1 as LGHDT and CDR2 as YNNKEL (reference sequence). Here the CDR3 reads CASSQGPGPRAEAFF. The DNA of the CDR3 is TGTGCCAGCAGCCAAGGGCCGGGGCCCAGGGCTGAAGCTTTCTTT.

Turning to this clone: Other nucleotide sequences from this sample produce the same CDR3. J is TRBJ1-4 and V is TRBV3-1 (or the pseudogene TRBV3-2), with no clear D. Germline V gene data show CDR1 as LGHDT and CDR2 as YNNKEL (reference sequence). Trimming removed 1 base from V and 7 bases from J, with 1 base in between. The CDR3 runs to 11 residues. DNA for the CDR3: TGTGCCAGCAGCCAAGGTGAAAAACTGTTTTTT. Translating gives CASSQGEKLFF.

This rearrangement joins TRBV10-1 to TRBJ2-2; no firm D call. This CDR3 contains 14 residues. The germline V gene has CDR1 WNHNN and CDR2 SYGVQD (reference sequence). Trimming pared 3 bases from V and 2 bases from J, leaving 7 bases between. CDR3 in amino acids: CASSDRSNTGELFF. CDR3 DNA sequence: TGCGCCAGCAGTGACCGATCAAACACCGGGGAGCTGTTTTTT.

The V gene is TRBV10-2, the J gene TRBJ2-7, with D perhaps being TRBD1 or TRBD2 (6 bases each). The V end was cut by 7 bases, the J end by 6 bases, with 25 bases between. From germline, CDR1 is WSHSY and CDR2 SAAADI. This CDR3 has 16 residues. CDR3 amino acids: CASNGPHPGAPLEQYF. DNA of the CDR3: TGCGCCAGCAATGGTCCCCATCCGGGGGCCCCCCTCGAGCAGTACTTC.

The chain has TRBV12-5 and TRBJ1-5; no definite D call. V was clipped by 6 bases and J by 1 base, with 4 bases between them. Germline CDR1 reads LGHNT; CDR2 reads FRNRAP. The CDR3 is made up of 12 amino acids. CDR3: CASGGSNQPQHF. The CDR3 coding sequence is TGTGCTAGTGGGGGCAGCAATCAGCCCCAGCATTTT.